The 4 T cell receptor beta chains listed next were all sequenced from one sample in a study of shared clonotypes between healthy human individuals. Sequencing used immunoSEQ multiplex PCR; TCRdb keeps in-frame clones, though not all of them. The table lists about 380,000 clones, about 96% of them singletons. Sequencing was performed on memory CD8+ T cells sorted from blood. Subset reported: CD45RO+ cells pooled with CCR7-negative TemRA cells. Source of these receptors: a man aged 25-45 years in good health.

V and J are TRBV6-5 and TRBJ1-2; D possibly corresponds to TRBD1 (6 bases). This CDR3 has 14 amino acids. V was clipped by 2 bases and J by 4 bases, with 11 bases between them. Germline CDR1 reads MNHEY; CDR2 reads SVGAGI. The CDR3 nucleotides are TGTGCCAGCAGTTACCAAACGGACAGCTATGGCTACACCTTC. Its translation: CASSYQTDSYGYTF.

This clone was recorded once. Within the sample, other DNA sequences also encode this same CDR3. The V gene is TRBV10-3, the J gene TRBJ1-5; the D is unclear. Germline lookup yields CDR1 ENHRY and CDR2 SYGVKD. V was shortened by 4 bases and J by 2 bases, with 6 bases between the two germline ends. The CDR3 totals 13 residues. The CDR3 DNA reads TGTGCCATCAGTGGGCAGGGCAATCAGCCCCAGCATTTT. Translation gives CAISGQGNQPQHF.

The chain uses TRBV5-1 and TRBJ2-7; no clear D. V gave up 4 bases and J gave up 1 base, with 9 bases separating them. CDR3 length: 13 residues. Germline V lookup: CDR1 SGHRS, CDR2 YFSETQ. CDR3 DNA: TGCGCCAGCAGCCGAGACCCATCCTACGAGCAGTACTTC. It is translated as CASSRDPSYEQYF.

The chain uses TRBV27 and TRBJ2-7; no definite D call. The CDR3 has 14 residues. Between the trimmed V and J ends, which lost 2 bases and 0 bases, there was a span of 8 bases. Germline V CDR1 and CDR2: MNHEY, SMNVEV (reference sequence). The CDR3 reads CASSLRSTSYEQYF. In nucleotides, the CDR3 is TGTGCCAGCAGTTTAAGGTCGACCTCCTACGAGCAGTACTTC.